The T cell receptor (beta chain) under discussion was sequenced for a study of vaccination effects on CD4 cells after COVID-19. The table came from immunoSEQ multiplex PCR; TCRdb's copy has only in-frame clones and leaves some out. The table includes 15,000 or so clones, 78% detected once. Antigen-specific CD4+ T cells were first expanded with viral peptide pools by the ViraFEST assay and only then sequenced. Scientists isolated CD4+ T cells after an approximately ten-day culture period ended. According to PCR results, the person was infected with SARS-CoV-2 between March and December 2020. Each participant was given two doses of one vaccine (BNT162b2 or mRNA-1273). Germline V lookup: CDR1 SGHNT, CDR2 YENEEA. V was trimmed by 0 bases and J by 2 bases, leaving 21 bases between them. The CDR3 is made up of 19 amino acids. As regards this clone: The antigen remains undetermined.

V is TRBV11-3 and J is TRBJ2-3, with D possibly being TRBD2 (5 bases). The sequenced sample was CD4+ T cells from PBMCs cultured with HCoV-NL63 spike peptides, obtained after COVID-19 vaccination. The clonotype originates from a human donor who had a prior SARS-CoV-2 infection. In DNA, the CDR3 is TGTGCCAGCAGCTTAGAATTCCAGTTCGTGGGAGATATCACAGATACGCAGTATTTT. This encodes CASSLEFQFVGDITDTQYF. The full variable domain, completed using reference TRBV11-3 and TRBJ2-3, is EAGVVQSPRYKIIEKKQPVAFWCNPISGHNTLYWYLQNLGQGPELLIRYENEEAVDDSQLPKDRFSAERLKGVDSTLKIQPAELGDSAVYLCASSLEFQFVGDITDTQYFGPGTRLTVL.